This T cell receptor (beta chain) was sequenced for a study of blood T cell repertoires in COVID-19. Looking at the study overall: Acute and convalescent COVID-19 specimens originated in the United States, Italy and Spain. PBMCs, B-cell-depleted T cells, or T cells provided the cDNA or gDNA that made up the material.

The CDR3 totals 17 residues. Germline V CDR1 and CDR2: SGHRS, YFSETQ. The V segment lost 5 bases and the J segment 0 bases; nucleotides outside the gene matches: 9. In the authors' methods: Reference gene primers were amplified, and this amplification served to estimate nucleated cell counts. Produced via immunoSEQ multiplex PCR; TCRdb's table is partial and in-frame only. V and J calls and clone size come straight from that table; D and trimming were deduced from the DNA. The data show about 250,000 clones, around 82% seen once. Participant-given clinical history determined each cohort assignment. The rearrangement joins TRBV5-1 to TRBJ2-1; 9 bases line up with TRBD2. This receptor was identified in a man aged 50 or older who had recovered from COVID-19. Sequencing was carried out using PBMCs or T cells enriched from blood (not recorded which). This CDR3 is CASSPEGGGASYNEQFF. In nucleotides, the CDR3 is TGCGCCAGCAGTCCCGAGGGCGGGGGGGCCTCCTACAATGAGCAGTTCTTC.